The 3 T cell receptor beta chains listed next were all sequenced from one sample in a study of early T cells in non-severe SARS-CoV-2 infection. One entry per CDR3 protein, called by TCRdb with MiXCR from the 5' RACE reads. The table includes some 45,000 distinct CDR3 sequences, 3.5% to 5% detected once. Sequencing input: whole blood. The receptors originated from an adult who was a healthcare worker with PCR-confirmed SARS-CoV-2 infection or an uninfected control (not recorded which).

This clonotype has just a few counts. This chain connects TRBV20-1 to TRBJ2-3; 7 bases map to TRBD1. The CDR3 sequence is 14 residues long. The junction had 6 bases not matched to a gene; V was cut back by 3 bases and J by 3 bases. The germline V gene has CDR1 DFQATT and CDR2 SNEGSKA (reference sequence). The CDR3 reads CSASNTGVTDTQYF. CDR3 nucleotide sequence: TGCAGTGCTAGTAATACAGGGGTGACAGATACGCAGTATTTT.

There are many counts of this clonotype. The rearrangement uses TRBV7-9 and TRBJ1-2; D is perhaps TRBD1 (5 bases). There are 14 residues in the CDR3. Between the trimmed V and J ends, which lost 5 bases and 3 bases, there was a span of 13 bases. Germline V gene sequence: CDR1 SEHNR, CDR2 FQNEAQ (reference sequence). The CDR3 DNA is TGTGCCAGCAGCCCCCCACCGGGGCACTATGGCTACACCTTC. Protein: CASSPPPGHYGYTF.

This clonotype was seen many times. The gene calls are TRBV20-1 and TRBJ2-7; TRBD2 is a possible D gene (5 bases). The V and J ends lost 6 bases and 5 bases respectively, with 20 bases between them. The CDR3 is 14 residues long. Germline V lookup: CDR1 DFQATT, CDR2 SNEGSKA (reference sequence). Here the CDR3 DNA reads TGCAGTGCCCCGCCCCCCGGGCTGCGGGACGAGCAGTACTTC. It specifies CSAPPPGLRDEQYF.